The rows below give T cell receptor beta chains drawn from one sample of a study of cytomegalovirus exposure and HLA in healthy donors. Some clones are missing from TCRdb's copy, which holds only in-frame ones; the method was immunoSEQ multiplex PCR. The sample data list over 90,000 clones. Sequencing was carried out using PBMCs. These receptors came from a man aged 35 to 55 in good health and CMV-seronegative. The CDR3 runs from the conserved cysteine through the conserved F or W. The D gene is left open where the match is weak.

v_call	j_call	d_call	cdr3_aa	cdr3_nt
TRBV5-6	TRBJ1-1	-	CASSSPDSLAEAFF	TGTGCCAGCAGCTCCCCAGACAGTCTTGCTGAAGCTTTCTTT
TRBV6-5	TRBJ2-7	-	CASSYSFGGDHEQYF	TGTGCCAGCAGTTACTCGTTCGGGGGTGACCACGAGCAGTACTTC
TRBV5-1	TRBJ2-2	TRBD1	CASSSLRTGAGELFF	TGCGCCAGCAGCTCACTCCGGACAGGGGCCGGGGAGCTGTTTTTT
TRBV7-9	TRBJ2-5	-	CASSLFSPRRDQETQYF	TGTGCCAGCAGCTTATTTTCCCCTCGCAGGGACCAAGAGACCCAGTACTTC
TRBV7-2	TRBJ1-5	-	CASSPGEDQPQHF	TGTGCCAGCAGCCCGGGGGAGGATCAGCCCCAGCATTTT
TRBV5-1	TRBJ2-7	-	CASSLDRLYEQYF	TGCGCCAGCAGCTTGGACAGGCTCTACGAGCAGTACTTC
TRBV6-5	TRBJ1-2	-	CATGDRPLYGYTF	TGTGCCACCGGTGACAGGCCCTTATATGGCTACACCTTC
TRBV27	TRBJ1-5	-	CASSFSGVGQPQHF	TGTGCCAGCAGTTTTTCCGGGGTAGGTCAGCCCCAGCATTTT
TRBV19	TRBJ2-1	-	CASSITRSSYNEQFF	TGTGCCAGTAGTATAACTCGTAGCTCCTACAATGAGCAGTTCTTC
TRBV27	TRBJ2-5	TRBD1	CASSLGQGKETQYF	TGTGCCAGCAGTTTGGGACAGGGTAAAGAGACCCAGTACTTC
TRBV5-1	TRBJ2-1	-	CASSLRATYNEQFF	TGCGCCAGCAGCTTAAGAGCTACCTACAATGAGCAGTTCTTC
TRBV28	TRBJ1-2	-	CASSRPQGGYTF	TGTGCCAGCAGCCGACCACAGGGTGGCTACACCTTC
TRBV5-1	TRBJ1-2	-	CASSLEGSSAGYGYTF	TGCGCCAGCAGCTTGGAAGGGTCCTCAGCGGGCTATGGCTACACCTTC
TRBV7-2	TRBJ2-7	-	CTSTRPFIPYEQYF	TGTACCAGCACCAGGCCCTTCATTCCCTACGAGCAGTACTTC
TRBV14	TRBJ2-5	-	CASSPRTAETQYF	TGTGCCAGCAGCCCCAGGACAGCCGAGACCCAGTACTTC
TRBV28	TRBJ2-3	-	CASSLTQGGTDTQYF	TGTGCCAGCAGTTTAACACAGGGTGGCACAGATACGCAGTATTTT
TRBV30	TRBJ1-1	-	CAWEKGRSTEAFF	TGTGCCTGGGAGAAAGGGAGGAGCACTGAAGCTTTCTTT
TRBV9	TRBJ2-7	TRBD1	CASSVGTGTYEQYF	TGTGCCAGCAGCGTCGGGACAGGGACCTACGAGCAGTACTTC
TRBV5-1	TRBJ2-5	-	CASEEAGNQETQYF	TGCGCCAGCGAGGAGGCGGGGAACCAAGAGACCCAGTACTTC
TRBV18	TRBJ2-1	TRBD2	CASSPPKSSGGRHEQFF	TGTGCCAGCTCACCCCCCAAAAGCAGCGGGGGGCGGCATGAGCAGTTCTTC
TRBV9	TRBJ1-2	-	CASRRGSGERYTF	TGTGCCAGCAGGCGGGGGAGCGGCGAGCGCTACACCTTC
TRBV6-4	TRBJ2-7	-	CASSDSYKTYEQYF	TGTGCCAGCAGTGACTCTTACAAAACCTACGAGCAGTACTTC
TRBV11-2	TRBJ2-1	-	CASSQGGYNEQFF	TGTGCCAGCAGTCAGGGGGGCTACAATGAGCAGTTCTTC
TRBV19	TRBJ2-1	TRBD2	CASTILSGLGLSEQFF	TGTGCCAGTACCATTCTCTCGGGACTAGGTTTAAGTGAGCAGTTCTTC
TRBV30	TRBJ1-1	TRBD1	CAWRDRVTEAFF	TGTGCCTGGAGAGACAGGGTAACTGAAGCTTTCTTT
TRBV2	TRBJ2-1	TRBD1	CASRGTGATEQFF	TGTGCCAGCAGGGGGACAGGGGCCACAGAGCAGTTCTTC
TRBV5-4	TRBJ2-1	TRBD1	CASSEGQGVLNEQFF	TGTGCCAGCAGCGAGGGACAGGGGGTGCTCAATGAGCAGTTCTTC
TRBV11-3	TRBJ2-3	TRBD1	CASSSGQLPDTQYF	TGTGCCAGCAGCTCGGGACAGCTCCCAGATACGCAGTATTTT
TRBV11-2	TRBJ2-7	-	CASSFMIDTYEQYF	TGTGCCAGCAGCTTCATGATTGACACCTACGAGCAGTACTTC
TRBV6-1	TRBJ2-6	TRBD1	CASSVTYRGSGANVLTF	TGTGCCAGCAGTGTAACTTACAGGGGATCTGGGGCCAACGTCCTGACTTTC
TRBV2	TRBJ1-1	TRBD1	CASETTGSTRTTEAFF	TGTGCCAGTGAGACGACAGGGTCAACACGCACCACTGAAGCTTTCTTT
TRBV9	TRBJ2-3	TRBD2	CASSVDPSGRAIDTQYF	TGTGCCAGCAGCGTAGACCCTAGCGGGAGGGCCATAGATACGCAGTATTTT
TRBV6-6	TRBJ2-1	-	CASSQTEQPPNEQFF	TGTGCCAGCAGCCAAACGGAGCAGCCTCCCAATGAGCAGTTCTTC
TRBV19	TRBJ1-2	-	CASREQWRYTF	TGTGCCAGTAGAGAACAGTGGCGCTACACCTTC
TRBV7-2	TRBJ2-4	TRBD2	CASSPGLAGGGGNIQYF	TGTGCCAGCAGCCCGGGACTAGCGGGGGGCGGGGGAAACATTCAGTACTTC
TRBV6-6	TRBJ2-7	TRBD1	CASSTGGTGVYF	TGTGCCAGCTCTACCGGGGGGACAGGGGTTTACTTC
TRBV12-5	TRBJ2-2	-	CASGFLEGATGELFF	TGTGCTAGTGGTTTCCTCGAAGGGGCGACCGGGGAGCTGTTTTTT
TRBV6-5	TRBJ1-3	-	CASSYGVSSGNTIYF	TGTGCCAGCAGTTACGGAGTCAGCTCTGGAAACACCATATATTTT
TRBV13	TRBJ2-6	-	CASSLGQGRSGANVLTF	TGTGCCAGCAGCTTAGGCCAGGGGCGCTCTGGGGCCAACGTCCTGACTTTC
TRBV27	TRBJ2-7	-	CASSPALGGNEQYF	TGTGCCAGCAGTCCGGCGCTTGGAGGCAACGAGCAGTACTTC
TRBV7-9	TRBJ2-2	TRBD2	CASSPSDGGSHPGELFF	TGTGCCAGCAGCCCGAGCGACGGGGGGTCCCACCCCGGGGAGCTGTTTTTT
TRBV7-6	TRBJ1-5	-	CASSLVTEQYSNQPQHF	TGTGCCAGCAGCTTAGTTACGGAACAGTATAGCAATCAGCCCCAGCATTTT
TRBV11-2	TRBJ1-3	-	CASSLERQVSGNTIYF	TGTGCCAGCAGCTTAGAAAGACAGGTCTCTGGAAACACCATATATTTT
TRBV2	TRBJ2-3	-	CASSNSGTASDTQYF	TGTGCCAGCAGCAATAGCGGGACAGCGTCAGATACGCAGTATTTT
TRBV5-1	TRBJ2-5	TRBD2	CASSLVSGRETQYF	TGCGCCAGCAGCTTGGTTAGCGGGAGAGAGACCCAGTACTTC
TRBV9	TRBJ1-1	TRBD1	CASSVSVGQSNTEAFF	TGTGCCAGCAGCGTAAGTGTGGGACAGTCGAACACTGAAGCTTTCTTT
TRBV28	TRBJ1-6	-	CASSLPVLGDYNSPLHF	TGTGCCAGCAGTTTACCCGTTCTCGGAGACTATAATTCACCCCTCCACTTT
TRBV29-1	TRBJ2-1	-	CSGRGLGSYNEQFF	TGCAGCGGACGGGGACTGGGTTCCTACAATGAGCAGTTCTTC
TRBV27	TRBJ2-7	TRBD1	CASTPRQGAPSYEQYF	TGTGCCAGCACCCCGCGTCAGGGGGCCCCCTCCTACGAGCAGTACTTC
TRBV5-6	TRBJ1-5	TRBD1	CASSKPGTDNQPQHF	TGTGCCAGCAGTAAACCCGGGACAGACAATCAGCCCCAGCATTTT
TRBV30	TRBJ1-4	TRBD1	CAWSPGQGAGKLFF	TGTGCCTGGAGTCCCGGACAGGGGGCCGGAAAACTGTTTTTT
TRBV5-8	TRBJ2-7	TRBD2	CASSLGLAGGRGEQYF	TGTGCCAGCAGCTTGGGACTAGCGGGGGGGCGAGGTGAGCAGTACTTC
TRBV6-4	TRBJ1-1	TRBD1	CATLPGGGFTEAFF	TGTGCCACCCTTCCAGGGGGCGGTTTCACTGAAGCTTTCTTT
TRBV7-9	TRBJ1-1	-	CASSAGTSGEAFF	TGTGCCAGCAGCGCTGGGACTTCGGGAGAAGCTTTCTTT
TRBV30	TRBJ2-1	TRBD1	CAWSVRYRDRGKGEQFF	TGTGCCTGGAGTGTACGGTATCGGGACAGGGGAAAAGGAGAGCAGTTCTTC